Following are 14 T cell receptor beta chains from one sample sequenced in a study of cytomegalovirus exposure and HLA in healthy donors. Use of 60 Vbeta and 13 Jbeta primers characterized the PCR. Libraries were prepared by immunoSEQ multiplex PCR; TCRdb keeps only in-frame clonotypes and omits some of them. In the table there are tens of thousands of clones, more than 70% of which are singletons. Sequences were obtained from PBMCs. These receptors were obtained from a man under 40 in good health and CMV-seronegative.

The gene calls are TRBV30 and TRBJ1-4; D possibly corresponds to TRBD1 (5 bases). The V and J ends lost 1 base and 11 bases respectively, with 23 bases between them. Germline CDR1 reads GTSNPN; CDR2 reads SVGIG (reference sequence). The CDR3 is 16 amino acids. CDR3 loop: CAWSAAGRGVFGKLFF. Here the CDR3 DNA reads TGTGCCTGGAGTGCGGCGGGACGGGGTGTTTTTGGGAAACTGTTTTTT.

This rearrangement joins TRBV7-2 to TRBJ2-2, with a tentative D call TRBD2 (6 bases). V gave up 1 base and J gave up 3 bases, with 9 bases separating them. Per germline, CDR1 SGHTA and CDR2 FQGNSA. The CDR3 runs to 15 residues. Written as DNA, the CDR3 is TGTGCCAGCAGCTTAGTGGGCGGGGACACCGGGGAGCTGTTTTTT. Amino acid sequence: CASSLVGGDTGELFF.

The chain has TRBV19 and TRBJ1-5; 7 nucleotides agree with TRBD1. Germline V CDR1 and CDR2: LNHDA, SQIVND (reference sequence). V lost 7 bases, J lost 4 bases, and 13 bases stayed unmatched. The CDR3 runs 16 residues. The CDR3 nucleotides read TGTGCCAGTACCTCGACAGGGTACGGTCAGAATCAGCCCCAGCATTTT. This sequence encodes CASTSTGYGQNQPQHF. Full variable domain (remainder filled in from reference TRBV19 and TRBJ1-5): DGGITQSPKYLFRKEGQNVTLSCEQNLNHDAMYWYRQDPGQGLRLIYYSQIVNDFQKGDIAEGYSVSREKKESFPLTVTSAQKNPTAFYLCASTSTGYGQNQPQHFGDGTRLSIL.

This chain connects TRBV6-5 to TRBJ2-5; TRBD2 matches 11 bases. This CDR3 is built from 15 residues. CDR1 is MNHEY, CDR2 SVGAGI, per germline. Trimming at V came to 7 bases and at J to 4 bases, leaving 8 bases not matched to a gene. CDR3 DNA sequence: TGTGCCAGCACCCTTAGCGGGGGGGGAGCAGAGACCCAGTACTTC. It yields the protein CASTLSGGGAETQYF.

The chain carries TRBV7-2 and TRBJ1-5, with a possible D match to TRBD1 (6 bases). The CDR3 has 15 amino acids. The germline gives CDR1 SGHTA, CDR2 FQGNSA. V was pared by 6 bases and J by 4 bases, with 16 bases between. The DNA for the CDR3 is TGTGCCAGCAGTCCAGGACAGTTTCGGAATCAGCCCCAGCATTTT. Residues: CASSPGQFRNQPQHF.

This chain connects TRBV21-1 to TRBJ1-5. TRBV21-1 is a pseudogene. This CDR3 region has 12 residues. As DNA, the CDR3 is TGTGCCAGCAGCAACTTCGGTCAGCCCCAGCATTTT. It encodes CASSNFGQPQHF.

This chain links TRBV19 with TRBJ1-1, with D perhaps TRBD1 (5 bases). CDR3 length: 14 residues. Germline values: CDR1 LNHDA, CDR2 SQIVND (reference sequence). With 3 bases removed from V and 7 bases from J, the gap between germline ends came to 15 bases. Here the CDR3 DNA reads TGTGCCAGTAGTATTCAGGGCGGAATTCTTGAAGCTTTCTTT. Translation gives CASSIQGGILEAFF.

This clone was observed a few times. This CDR3 is CASSLPSYGTGELFF. In DNA form, the CDR3 reads TGTGCCAGCAGCTTACCTAGCTACGGTACCGGGGAGCTGTTTTTT. V and J are TRBV7-6 and TRBJ2-2, with a tentative D call TRBD2 (5 bases). CDR3 length: 15 residues. CDR1 SGHVS and CDR2 FNYEAQ come from the germline V gene. The V end was cut by 2 bases, the J end by 5 bases, with 12 bases between.

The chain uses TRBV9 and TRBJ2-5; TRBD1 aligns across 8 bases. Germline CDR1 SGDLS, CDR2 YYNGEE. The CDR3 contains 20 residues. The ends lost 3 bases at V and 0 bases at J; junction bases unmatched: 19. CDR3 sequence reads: CASSAGRRTGRAGYQETQYF. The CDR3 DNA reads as TGTGCCAGCAGCGCTGGCAGAAGGACAGGGAGAGCCGGGTACCAAGAGACCCAGTACTTC.

CDR3 nucleotides: TGTGCCTGGAGTGGACAGGAAGACCAGCCCCAGCATTTT. This sequence encodes CAWSGQEDQPQHF. This chain connects TRBV30 to TRBJ1-5; the D gene is possibly TRBD1 (6 bases). The V and J ends lost 1 base and 7 bases respectively, with 11 bases between them. The germline CDR1 and CDR2 sequences are GTSNPN and SVGIG (reference sequence). The CDR3 totals 13 residues.

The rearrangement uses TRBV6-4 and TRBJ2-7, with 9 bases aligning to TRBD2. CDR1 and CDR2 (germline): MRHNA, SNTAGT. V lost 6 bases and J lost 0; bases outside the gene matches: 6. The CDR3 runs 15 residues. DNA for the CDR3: TGTGCCAGCAGCCCGGATAGCGGGAGCTCCTACGAGCAGTACTTC. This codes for CASSPDSGSSYEQYF.

The CDR3 sequence: CASSASRDRGSYF. The CDR3 DNA sequence: TGTGCCAGCTCAGCAAGCCGGGACAGGGGTTCGTATTTT. The rearrangement links TRBV18 to TRBJ2-3; TRBD1 matches 10 bases. Germline values: CDR1 KGHSH, CDR2 LQKENI. V shed 5 bases and J 14 bases; nucleotides not matched to a gene: 10. CDR3 length: 13 residues. Supplemented by reference TRBV18 and TRBJ2-3, the full variable domain reads NAGVMQNPRHLVRRRGQEARLRCSPMKGHSHVYWYRQLPEEGLKFMVYLQKENIIDESGMPKERFSAEFPKEGPSILRIQQVVRGDSAAYFCASSASRDRGSYFGPGTRLTVL.

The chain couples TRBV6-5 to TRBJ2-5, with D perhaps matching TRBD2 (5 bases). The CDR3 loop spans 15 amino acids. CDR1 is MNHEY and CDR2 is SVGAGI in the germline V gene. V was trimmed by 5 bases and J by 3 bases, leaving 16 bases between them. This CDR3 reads CASSRRGLGEETQYF. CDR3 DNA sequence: TGTGCCAGCAGTCGCCGAGGCCTGGGAGAAGAGACCCAGTACTTC.

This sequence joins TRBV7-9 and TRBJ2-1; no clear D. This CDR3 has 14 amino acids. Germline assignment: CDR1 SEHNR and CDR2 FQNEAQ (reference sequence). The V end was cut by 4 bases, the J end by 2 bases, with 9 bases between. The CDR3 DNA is TGTGCCAGCAGCTCTGGGCCTCCCTACAATGAGCAGTTCTTC. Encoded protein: CASSSGPPYNEQFF.